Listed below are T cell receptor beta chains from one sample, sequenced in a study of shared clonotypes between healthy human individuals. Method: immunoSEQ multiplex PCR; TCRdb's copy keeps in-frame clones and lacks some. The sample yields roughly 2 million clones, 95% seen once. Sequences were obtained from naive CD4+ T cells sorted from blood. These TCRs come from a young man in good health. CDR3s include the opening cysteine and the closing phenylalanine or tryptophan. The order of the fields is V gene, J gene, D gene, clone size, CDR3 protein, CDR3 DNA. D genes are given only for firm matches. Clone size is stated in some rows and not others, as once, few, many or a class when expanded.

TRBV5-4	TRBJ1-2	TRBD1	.	CASSKGQGDGYTF	TGTGCCAGCAGCAAGGGACAGGGGGACGGCTACACCTTC
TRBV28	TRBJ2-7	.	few	CASSQGDLDSYEQYF	TGTGCCAGCAGTCAAGGCGATCTAGATTCCTACGAGCAGTACTTC
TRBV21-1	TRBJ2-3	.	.	CARTLQKGQVQRGQYF	TGTGCCAGGACATTACAGAAAGGACAGGTTCAGAGAGGGCAGTATTTT
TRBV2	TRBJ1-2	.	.	CASSSTGPFGYTF	TGTGCCAGCAGCTCGACAGGCCCCTTCGGCTACACCTTC
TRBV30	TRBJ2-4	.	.	CAWRQGAKNIQYF	TGTGCCTGGCGTCAGGGAGCCAAAAACATTCAGTACTTC
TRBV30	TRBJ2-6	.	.	CAWSLDGSGANVLTF	TGTGCCTGGAGTTTAGACGGATCTGGGGCCAACGTCCTGACTTTC
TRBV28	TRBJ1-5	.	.	CASSPIGAANNQPQHF	TGTGCCAGCAGTCCAATAGGAGCGGCGAACAATCAGCCCCAGCATTTT
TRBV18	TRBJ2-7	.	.	CASSPQHYEQYF	TGTGCCAGCTCACCACAACACTACGAGCAGTACTTC
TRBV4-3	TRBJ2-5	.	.	CASSQEPGPETQYF	TGCGCCAGCAGCCAAGAGCCGGGTCCGGAGACCCAGTACTTC
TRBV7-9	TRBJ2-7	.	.	CASSIETPRALAAHEQYF	TGTGCCAGCAGCATAGAAACCCCTCGTGCACTAGCAGCGCACGAGCAGTACTTC
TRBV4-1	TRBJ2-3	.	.	CASSQGGLRNIGGDTQYF	TGCGCCAGCAGCCAAGGTGGGCTCCGAAACATAGGCGGGGATACGCAGTATTTT